This entry lists 25 T cell receptor beta chains sequenced from one sample in a study of blood T cell repertoires in COVID-19. This table comes from immunoSEQ multiplex PCR, and its TCRdb copy is limited to in-frame clones, with some not included. This repertoire shows some 80,000 clones, 80% to 90% found once; its top ten account for about a fifth. The specimen sequenced was peripheral blood. These receptors were obtained from a woman in her forties or fifties with acute or convalescent COVID-19.

The rearrangement uses TRBV9 and TRBJ2-3, with a weak D call TRBD1 (5 bases). Germline assignment: CDR1 SGDLS and CDR2 YYNGEE. The V gene lost 4 bases and the J gene lost 6 bases, with 12 bases spanning the gap. This CDR3 is 13 amino acids long. Here the CDR3 DNA reads TGTGCCAGCAGCCCTCGAGCAGGGGATACGCAGTATTTT. Residues: CASSPRAGDTQYF.

V and J are TRBV2 and TRBJ1-6; a weak D match, TRBD1 (5 bases). The ends were cut back, 4 bases at V and 7 bases at J, with 8 bases in the middle. The length of the CDR3 is 13 residues. The germline CDR1 and CDR2 sequences are SNHLY and FYNNEI. CDR3 in amino acids: CASSGGDNSPLHF. As DNA, the CDR3 is TGTGCCAGCAGTGGGGGGGACAATTCACCCCTCCACTTT.

The CDR3 sequence: CASSFGLSGQLNTEAFF. As DNA, the CDR3 is TGCGCCAGCAGCTTTGGTCTTTCGGGACAGCTGAACACTGAAGCTTTCTTT. The gene calls are TRBV5-1 and TRBJ1-1, with 7 bases matching TRBD1. The CDR3 is made up of 17 amino acids. J lost 0 bases, V lost 2 bases, and 10 bases had no gene match. Looked up from germline, CDR1 is SGHRS and CDR2 is YFSETQ.

The rearrangement joins TRBV25-1 to TRBJ2-7; weak D call: TRBD1 (6 bases). CDR3 size: 15 residues. The germline V gene encodes CDR1 MGHDK and CDR2 SYGVNS. V was shortened by 6 bases and J by 7 bases, with 22 bases between the two germline ends. The CDR3 loop reads CASSPNRVLSGEQYF. DNA for the CDR3: TGTGCCAGCAGCCCCAACAGGGTTCTATCCGGGGAGCAGTACTTC.

CDR3 sequence: CASGVTGTVSLTGNTIYF. The CDR3 region has the DNA TGTGCTAGTGGTGTAACCGGGACAGTCTCTTTAACTGGAAACACCATATATTTT. The chain is built from TRBV12-5 and TRBJ1-3; 7 bases match TRBD1. This CDR3 is 18 amino acids long. Germline-derived CDR1 and CDR2 are LGHNT and FRNRAP. V lost 5 bases and J lost 2; bases outside the gene matches: 15. The whole variable domain, filled in from reference TRBV12-5 and TRBJ1-3, reads DARVTQTPRHKVTEMGQEVTMRCQPILGHNTVFWYRQTMMQGLELLAYFRNRAPLDDSGMPKDRFSAEMPDATLATLKIQPSEPRDSAVYFCASGVTGTVSLTGNTIYFGEGSWLTVV.

This clone was found once. The CDR3 nucleotides are TGTGCCAGTATAGGGCCCGGAGGGACGACCATAGCGAATGAGCAGTTCTTC. It codes for CASIGPGGTTIANEQFF. The chain combines TRBV19 with TRBJ2-1, with TRBD2 as a possible D gene (6 bases). From germline, CDR1 is LNHDA and CDR2 SQIVND (reference sequence). Trimming shortened V by 7 bases and J by 7 bases, and 26 bases separated the two germline ends. This CDR3 spans 17 amino acids.

This rearrangement joins TRBV4-1 to TRBJ1-2, with TRBD1 identical over 7 bases. The CDR3 runs 17 residues. CDR1 is MGHRA, CDR2 YSYEKL, per germline. V lost 1 base and J lost 2; bases outside the gene matches: 10. The CDR3 DNA reads as TGCGCCAGCAGCCAAGGACAGGGCAACCTAAGGAACTATGGCTACACCTTC. Protein: CASSQGQGNLRNYGYTF.

The genes are TRBV12-3 or TRBV12-4 and TRBJ2-7; maybe TRBD2 (5 bases). Trimming removed 6 bases at V and 3 bases at J, with 12 bases between. This CDR3 is 13 amino acids long. For the CDR3, the DNA is TGTGCCAGCAGAGCTAAAGGAGGCTACGAGCAGTACTTC. Protein sequence: CASRAKGGYEQYF.

This chain joins TRBV28 and TRBJ1-2, with D possibly being TRBD1 (6 bases). The germline V gene has CDR1 MDHEN and CDR2 SYDVKM. The V and J ends lost 6 bases and 7 bases respectively, with 18 bases between them. The CDR3 covers 14 residues. This CDR3 is CASRPGHQEGGYTF. The CDR3 bases are TGTGCCAGCAGACCGGGACATCAAGAAGGTGGCTACACCTTC.

The DNA for the CDR3 is TGCAGCGAAGACCGGGACAACCCGGGACTAGCGGGGGACGAGCAGTACTTC. Protein: CSEDRDNPGLAGDEQYF. V and J are TRBV29-1 and TRBJ2-7; 14 bases are shared with TRBD2. The CDR3 has 17 amino acids. Germline values: CDR1 SQVTM, CDR2 ANQGSEA. V lost 7 bases and J lost 5; bases outside the gene matches: 16.

J is TRBJ1-2 and V is TRBV5-6; D uncertain. Germline loops: CDR1 SGHDT, CDR2 YYEEEE. Trimming stripped 0 bases from V and 6 bases from J, with 15 bases between. This CDR3 has 15 amino acids. As DNA, the CDR3 is TGTGCCAGCAGCTTGGGGGCGCGGGCCCGAGATGGCTACACCTTC. It translates to CASSLGARARDGYTF.

The chain has TRBV7-2 and TRBJ2-4; D ambiguous. Germline lookup yields CDR1 SGHTA and CDR2 FQGNSA. The CDR3 totals 13 residues. V was trimmed by 2 bases and J by 6 bases, leaving 8 bases between them. The CDR3 sequence is CASSLIGANIQYF. In DNA, the CDR3 is TGTGCCAGCAGCTTAATCGGAGCAAACATTCAGTACTTC. The variable domain in full, with the rest retrieved from reference TRBV7-2 and TRBJ2-4, is GAGVSQSPSNKVTEKGKDVELRCDPISGHTALYWYRQSLGQGLEFLIYFQGNSAPDKSGLPSDRFSAERTGGSVSTLTIQRTQQEDSAVYLCASSLIGANIQYFGAGTRLSVL.

The chain recombines TRBV5-1 with TRBJ1-1, with 9 bases aligning to TRBD1. V was pared by 2 bases and J by 5 bases, with 10 bases of the junction left unmatched. The germline gives CDR1 SGHRS, CDR2 YFSETQ. The CDR3 is 16 amino acids. The CDR3 region has the DNA TGCGCCAGCAGCTTTGGTCGATCGACAGGGGGAACTGAAGCTTTCTTT. This sequence encodes CASSFGRSTGGTEAFF.

The chain is built from TRBV29-1 and TRBJ2-5; maybe TRBD2 (6 bases). V lost 6 bases to trimming and J lost 0 bases, with 8 bases between them. Germline loops: CDR1 SQVTM, CDR2 ANQGSEA. The CDR3 contains 12 residues. CDR3 DNA: TGCAGCGTCTGGGACTACCAAGAGACCCAGTACTTC. This encodes CSVWDYQETQYF.

The table lists this clone with a few counts. The chain carries TRBV30 and TRBJ1-3; D perhaps matches TRBD1 (6 bases). The V end was cut by 4 bases, the J end by 0 bases, with 13 bases between. CDR3 size: 15 residues. Germline CDR1 and CDR2: GTSNPN and SVGIG (reference sequence). The CDR3 here is CAWTTGTFSGNTIYF. DNA of the CDR3: TGTGCCTGGACCACAGGGACATTCTCTGGAAACACCATATATTTT.

The J gene is TRBJ2-7, the V gene TRBV5-5; tentative D call: TRBD1 (7 bases). CDR1 SGHKS and CDR2 YYEKEE come from the germline V gene (reference sequence). V was cut by 1 base and J by 7 bases, with 27 bases left in between. This CDR3 is 18 amino acids long. The CDR3 sequence: CASSLSLGQSPLAGEQYF. DNA of the CDR3: TGTGCCAGCAGCTTGAGTTTGGGACAGTCCCCACTAGCAGGGGAGCAGTACTTC. Using reference TRBV5-5 and TRBJ2-7 for the parts outside the CDR3, the full variable domain is DAGVTQSPTHLIKTRGQQVTLRCSPISGHKSVSWYQQVLGQGPQFIFQYYEKEERGRGNFPDRFSARQFPNYSSELNVNALLLGDSALYLCASSLSLGQSPLAGEQYFGPGTRLTVT.

J is TRBJ1-2 and V is TRBV6-1; maybe TRBD1 (5 bases). The CDR3 sequence is 14 residues long. Germline V gene data show CDR1 as MNHNS and CDR2 as SASEGT. Trimming stripped 1 base from V and 4 bases from J, with 10 bases between. The CDR3 bases are TGTGCCAGCAGTGAAGGTTGGGGCGGCTATGGCTACACCTTC. This codes for CASSEGWGGYGYTF.

V usage is TRBV5-4 and J usage is TRBJ1-2, with 7 bases matching TRBD1. From germline, CDR1 is SGHNT and CDR2 YYREEE (reference sequence). V shed 4 bases and J 5 bases; nucleotides not matched to a gene: 8. The CDR3 has 14 residues. DNA of the CDR3: TGTGCCAGCAGCCCTGCCGGGACAGCATATGGCTACACCTTC. Translation: CASSPAGTAYGYTF.

J is TRBJ2-3 and V is TRBV4-1, with TRBD2 matching 9 bases. CDR3 size: 16 residues. Trimming took 4 bases from V and 1 from J; bases not matched to a gene: 6. The V gene's germline CDR1 is MGHRA and CDR2 YSYEKL. This CDR3 is CASSLSRTSGTDTQYF. In nucleotides, the CDR3 is TGCGCCAGCAGCCTTTCCCGGACTAGCGGCACAGATACGCAGTATTTT.

This clone was recorded a few times. This rearrangement joins TRBV4-2 to TRBJ2-2, with 14 bases fitting TRBD2. The CDR3 spans 16 residues. From germline, CDR1 is LGHNA and CDR2 YNFKEQ. J gave up 7 bases and V 4 bases, and 5 bases lay outside the gene matches. In nucleotides, the CDR3 is TGTGCCAGCAGCCCGACTAGCGGGAGGGTCGGCGGGGAGCTGTTTTTT. This translates into CASSPTSGRVGGELFF.

CDR3 coding DNA: TGTGCCAGCAGCTGGACTAGCGATCCTTCCTACGAGCAGTACTTC. Residues: CASSWTSDPSYEQYF. This chain joins TRBV11-2 and TRBJ2-7; 9 positions agree with TRBD2. In germline, CDR1 is SGHAT, CDR2 FQNNGV. J was trimmed by 1 base and V by 4 bases; bases with no gene match: 5. This CDR3 has 15 residues.

The chain employs TRBV25-1 and TRBJ1-6, with TRBD1 as a possible D gene (5 bases). Trimming pared 5 bases from V and 9 bases from J, leaving 11 bases between. Germline values: CDR1 MGHDK, CDR2 SYGVNS. This CDR3 has 13 amino acids. The CDR3 is CASSSGPGSPLHF. For the CDR3, the DNA is TGTGCCAGCAGTTCAGGGCCGGGTTCACCCCTCCACTTT.

This rearrangement joins TRBV6-5 to TRBJ2-7; D possibly corresponds to TRBD2 (5 bases). In germline, CDR1 is MNHEY, CDR2 SVGAGI. CDR3 length: 13 residues. V shed 7 bases and J shed 6 bases, with 16 bases lying between them. The CDR3 loop reads CASTVDLSGEQYF. The CDR3 DNA reads as TGTGCCAGCACCGTGGACTTGTCTGGCGAGCAGTACTTC.

The table lists this clone with a count of one. The chain is built from TRBV27 and TRBJ2-3; 8 bases align to TRBD2. Trimming at V came to 1 base and at J to 2 bases, leaving 8 bases not matched to a gene. This CDR3 region has 17 residues. Germline V CDR1 and CDR2: MNHEY, SMNVEV (reference sequence). The CDR3 DNA reads as TGTGCCAGCAGTTTATTCGGGGCTAGCGGGTTCACAGATACGCAGTATTTT. Protein product: CASSLFGASGFTDTQYF.

The chain joins TRBV7-8 to TRBJ1-6, with TRBD1 matching 7 bases. Germline assignment: CDR1 SGHVS and CDR2 FQNEAQ. V lost 5 bases and J lost 8; bases outside the gene matches: 9. The CDR3 length is 15 residues. DNA of the CDR3: TGTGCCAGCAGCGGCCGGGACAGCCTTGATTCACCCCTCCACTTT. Translating gives CASSGRDSLDSPLHF.